This record looks at one T cell receptor beta chain sequence and its context. Its antigen remains unidentified. The V end lost 4 bases, the J end lost 1 base, and 11 bases lay between the germline ends. The CDR3 has 15 amino acids. Germline CDR1 and CDR2: SGDLS and YYNGEE. The data stem from a study of radiation and T cells in renal cell carcinoma. Treatment reported: treatment-naive control, cytoreductive nephrectomy. This renal cell carcinoma was of the clear cell type. TCRdb's copy holds only in-frame clones and misses some; the assay was immunoSEQ multiplex PCR. The table shows 20,000 to 25,000 clones, with roughly 53% occurring only once. Findings and limits, study-wide: Compared with controls, irradiated tumors had more, larger dominant CDR3 motifs. Compared with controls, irradiated tumors showed greater TCR clonality. Intratumoral heterogeneity was not captured in these roughly 0.98 g regions.

This material consisted of tumor tissue, taken from a patient whose treatment was nephrectomy without radiotherapy. The sequence derives from a human donor with renal cell carcinoma. The chain employs TRBV9 and TRBJ2-2; the D is unclear. CDR3 region: CASSPQGLNTGELFF. The CDR3 nucleotides are TGTGCCAGCAGCCCGCAAGGCTTGAACACCGGGGAGCTGTTTTTT.